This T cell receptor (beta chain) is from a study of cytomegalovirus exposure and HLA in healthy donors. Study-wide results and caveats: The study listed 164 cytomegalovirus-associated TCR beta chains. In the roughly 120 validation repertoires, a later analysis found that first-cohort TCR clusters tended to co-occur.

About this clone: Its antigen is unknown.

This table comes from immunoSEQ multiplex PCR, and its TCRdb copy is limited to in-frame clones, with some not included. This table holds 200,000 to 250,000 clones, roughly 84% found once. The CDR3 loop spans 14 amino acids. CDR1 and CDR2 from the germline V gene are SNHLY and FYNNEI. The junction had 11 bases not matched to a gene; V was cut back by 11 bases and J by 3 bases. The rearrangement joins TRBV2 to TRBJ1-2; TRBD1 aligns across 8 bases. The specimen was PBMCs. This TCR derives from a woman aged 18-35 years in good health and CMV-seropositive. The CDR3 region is CAGKQGVNDYGYTF. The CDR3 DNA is TGTGCCGGAAAACAGGGGGTGAACGACTATGGCTACACCTTC.